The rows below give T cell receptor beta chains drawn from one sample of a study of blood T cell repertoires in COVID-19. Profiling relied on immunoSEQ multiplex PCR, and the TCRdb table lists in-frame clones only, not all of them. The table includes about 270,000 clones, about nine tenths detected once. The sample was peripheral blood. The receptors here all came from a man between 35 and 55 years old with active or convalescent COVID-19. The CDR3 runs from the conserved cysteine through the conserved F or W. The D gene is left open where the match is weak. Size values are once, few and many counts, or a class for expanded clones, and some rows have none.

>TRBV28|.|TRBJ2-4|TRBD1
TGTGCCAGCAGCACAGGGGGACTAGCCAAAAACATTCAGTACTTC
CASSTGGLAKNIQYF
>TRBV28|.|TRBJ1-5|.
TGTGCCAGCAGCCCAACAGGTAATCAGCCCCAGCATTTT
CASSPTGNQPQHF
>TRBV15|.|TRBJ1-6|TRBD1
TGTGCCACCAGCAGAGATGTGGGACAGGGTTCACCCCTCCACTTT
CATSRDVGQGSPLHF
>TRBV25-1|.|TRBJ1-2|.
TGTGCCAGCAGTGGAGGGAACTATGGCTACACCTTC
CASSGGNYGYTF
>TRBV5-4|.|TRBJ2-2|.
TGTGCCAGCAGCCAGGCCACGCGGAACACCGGGGAGCTGTTTTTT
CASSQATRNTGELFF
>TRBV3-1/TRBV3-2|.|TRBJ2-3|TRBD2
TGTGCCAGCAGCCAAGGGGCGGGGGGGCGGACAGATACGCAGTATTTT
CASSQGAGGRTDTQYF
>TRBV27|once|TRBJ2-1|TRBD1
TGTGCCAGCAGTTTAGGGGGACAGGGAGCGAGGTCCCACTTCTTC
CASSLGGQGARSHFF
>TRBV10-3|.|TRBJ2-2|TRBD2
TGTGCCATCAGTGTAGCTAGCGGGCCCGGGGAGCTGTTTTTT
CAISVASGPGELFF
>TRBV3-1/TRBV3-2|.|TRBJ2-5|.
TGTGCCAGCAGCCAATCTAACGGGCAAGAGACCCAGTACTTC
CASSQSNGQETQYF
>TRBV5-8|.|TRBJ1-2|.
TGTGCCAGCAGCTTGCTACCCACCGATGGCTACACCTTC
CASSLLPTDGYTF
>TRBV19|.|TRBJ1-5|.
TGTGCCAGTAACAGGGCGCAAAGCAATCAGCCCCAGCATTTT
CASNRAQSNQPQHF
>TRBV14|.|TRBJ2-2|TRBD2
TGTGCCAGCAGCCGTGGACTAGCGGGAGGGCCCTTCGGAACCGGGGAGCTGTTTTTT
CASSRGLAGGPFGTGELFF
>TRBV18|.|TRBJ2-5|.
TGTGCCAGCTCACCAGGGGGCGGCCAAGAGACCCAGTACTTC
CASSPGGGQETQYF
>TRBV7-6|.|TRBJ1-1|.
TGTGCCAGCAGTCCCCCGTGGACACACTTGAACACTGAAGCTTTCTTT
CASSPPWTHLNTEAFF
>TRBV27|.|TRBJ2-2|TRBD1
TGTGCCAGCAGTCGAACAGGGGGCACCGGGGAGCTGTTTTTT
CASSRTGGTGELFF
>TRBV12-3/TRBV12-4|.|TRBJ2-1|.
TGTGCCAGCAGTTCTAGCCGGAACAATGAGCAGTTCTTC
CASSSSRNNEQFF
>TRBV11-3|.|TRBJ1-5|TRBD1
TGTGCCAGCAGCTTAACAGGGGGCAATCAGCCCCAGCATTTT
CASSLTGGNQPQHF
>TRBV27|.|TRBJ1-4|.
TGTGCCAGCAGTCCCGGTTGGGAGGTTAATGAAAAACTGTTTTTT
CASSPGWEVNEKLFF
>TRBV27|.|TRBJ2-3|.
TGTGCCAGCAGTCTCCTGCCGCAGGCAGATACGCAGTATTTT
CASSLLPQADTQYF
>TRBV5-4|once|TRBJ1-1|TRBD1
TGTGCCAGCAGCTCACAGGGGCTCGGGATAACTGAAGCTTTCTTT
CASSSQGLGITEAFF
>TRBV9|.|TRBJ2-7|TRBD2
TGTGCCAGCCGCCGTGGACTAGCGGGAATGAACGAGCAGTACTTC
CASRRGLAGMNEQYF
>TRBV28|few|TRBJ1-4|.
TGTGCCAGCAGCGCCGGGGGTGCAACTAATGAAAAACTGTTTTTT
CASSAGGATNEKLFF
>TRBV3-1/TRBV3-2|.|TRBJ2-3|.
TGTGCCAGCAGCCCATCGAGGGGGGGACTCACAGATACGCAGTATTTT
CASSPSRGGLTDTQYF
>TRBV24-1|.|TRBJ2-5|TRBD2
TGTGCCACCAGTGGCGCTAGCGGGTACCAAGAGACCCAGTACTTC
CATSGASGYQETQYF
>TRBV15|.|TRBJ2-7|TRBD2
TGTGCCACCAGCTGGGACATAGCGGGAGCCGAGCAGTACTTC
CATSWDIAGAEQYF
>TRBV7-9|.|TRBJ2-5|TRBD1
TGTGCCAGCAGCCGGGACAGGGAAGAGACCCAGTACTTC
CASSRDREETQYF
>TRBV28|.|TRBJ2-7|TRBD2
TGTGCCAGCAGTCTAACGGGGGGGGTCTACGAGCAGTACTTC
CASSLTGGVYEQYF
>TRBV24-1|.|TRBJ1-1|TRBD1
TGTGCCACCAGTGACCCGACAGGGGCGGCTTTCTTT
CATSDPTGAAFF
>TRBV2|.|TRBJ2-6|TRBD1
TGTGCCAGCAGAATGGACAGGCTGAACTCTGGGGCCAACGTCCTGACTTTC
CASRMDRLNSGANVLTF
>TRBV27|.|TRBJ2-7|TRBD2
TGTGCCAGCAGTGCACTAGCGGGTGTTTACGAGCAGTACTTC
CASSALAGVYEQYF
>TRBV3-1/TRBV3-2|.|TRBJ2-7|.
TGTGCCAGCAGCCAAGATCGTAGTGACGAGCAGTACTTC
CASSQDRSDEQYF
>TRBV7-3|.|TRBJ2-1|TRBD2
TGTGCCATCGGGGGAGGGCCGTACAATGAGCAGTTCTTC
CAIGGGPYNEQFF
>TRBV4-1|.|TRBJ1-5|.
TGCGCCAGCAGCCCAACAGGGACCCAAGGTCAGCCCCAGCATTTT
CASSPTGTQGQPQHF
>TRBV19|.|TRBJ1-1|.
TGTGCCAGTAGTATGCCGGGGGGCGTGAACACTGAAGCTTTCTTT
CASSMPGGVNTEAFF
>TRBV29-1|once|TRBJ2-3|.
TGCAGCGTTGGAGGACTTCGCACAGATACGCAGTATTTT
CSVGGLRTDTQYF
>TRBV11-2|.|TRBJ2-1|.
TGTGCCAGCAGCCTTAGCTACGTAGGCTACAATGAGCAGTTCTTC
CASSLSYVGYNEQFF
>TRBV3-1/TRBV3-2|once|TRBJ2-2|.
TGTGCCAGCAGCCAAGGGGCGGGTTTCACCGGGGAGCTGTTTTTT
CASSQGAGFTGELFF
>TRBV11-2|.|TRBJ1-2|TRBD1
TGTGCCAGCAGCTTAGAGTGGACAGGGCATGGCTACACCTTC
CASSLEWTGHGYTF
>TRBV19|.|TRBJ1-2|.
TGTGCCAGTAGTATAGATCCGAGCCTCAGAGGGGGCTACACCTTC
CASSIDPSLRGGYTF
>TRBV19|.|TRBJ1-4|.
TGTGCCAGTAGTGTTTCCAGGGACGCGGGGGGAAAACTGTTTTTT
CASSVSRDAGGKLFF
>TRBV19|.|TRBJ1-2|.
TGTGCCAGTACCCTAATAGGAACAGGCTCTAACTATGGCTACACCTTC
CASTLIGTGSNYGYTF
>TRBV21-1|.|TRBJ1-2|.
TGTGCCAGCAGCAAATGGGCGGGGGGGCGAGCCTATGGCTACACCTTC
CASSKWAGGRAYGYTF
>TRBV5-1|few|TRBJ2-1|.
TGCGCCAGCAGCGTAAACTCCGATGAGCAGTTCTTC
CASSVNSDEQFF